This T cell receptor (beta chain) originates from a study of T cells after yellow fever vaccination. The sample holds a few counts of this clonotype. Germline trimming cut 4 bases from V and 3 bases from J; bases unmatched to any gene: 2. The CDR3 is made up of 15 amino acids. CDR1 SGDLS and CDR2 YYNGEE come from the germline V gene. A single record per CDR3 protein comes from TCRdb applying MiXCR to the 5' RACE reads. Of about 210,000 distinct CDR3 sequences in the sample, 5.5% to 8.5% were seen once. The sequenced sample was CD4+ T cells sorted from PBMCs, obtained on the day of the yellow fever booster vaccination. The chain is built from TRBV9 and TRBJ2-6; 9 bases are shared with TRBD1. The clonotype was recovered from a young man who received the YFV17D yellow fever vaccine. CDR3 bases: TGTGCCAGCAGCAACAGGGGGCGTGGGGCCAACGTCCTGACTTTC. It codes for CASSNRGRGANVLTF.